A selection of T cell receptor beta chains follows, all from one sample in a study of cytomegalovirus exposure and HLA in healthy donors. The protocol was immunoSEQ multiplex PCR, while the TCRdb copy is restricted to in-frame clones and leaves out a portion. The sample has approximately 42,000 clones; more than 65% are singletons. Sequenced sample: PBMCs. Source of these receptors: a man aged 50-60 years in good health and CMV-seronegative. Both conserved end residues are part of each CDR3. The D gene is left open where the match is weak. A row's size may be missing; if present it is once, few, many or a size class.

clone_size,d_call,j_call,v_call,cdr3_aa,cdr3_nt
-,-,TRBJ1-2,TRBV19,CASRRVSGYTF,TGTGCCAGTAGGCGGGTAAGTGGCTACACCTTC
-,-,TRBJ1-5,TRBV19,CASSDTGSNQPQHF,TGTGCCAGTAGCGACACAGGGAGCAATCAGCCCCAGCATTTT
-,TRBD1,TRBJ2-7,TRBV28,CASSITSGQGVEQYF,TGTGCCAGCAGTATTACCTCGGGACAGGGTGTCGAGCAGTACTTC
few,-,TRBJ2-5,TRBV5-6,CASSLAAELKAETQYF,TGTGCCAGCAGCTTGGCTGCGGAGTTGAAGGCAGAGACCCAGTACTTC
-,-,TRBJ1-2,TRBV18,CASSPSRKNYGYTF,TGTGCCAGCTCACCTAGCCGGAAGAACTATGGCTACACCTTC
-,-,TRBJ2-5,TRBV5-1,CASSLQGLREETQYF,TGCGCCAGCAGCTTGCAGGGTTTAAGGGAAGAGACCCAGTACTTC
-,-,TRBJ1-5,TRBV9,CASSVGSAENQPQHF,TGTGCCAGCAGCGTAGGGTCTGCCGAGAATCAGCCCCAGCATTTT
-,-,TRBJ2-3,TRBV5-4,CASSLAAGVDTQYF,TGTGCCAGCAGCTTGGCGGCAGGGGTGGATACGCAGTATTTT
-,-,TRBJ1-2,TRBV2,CASSAEPHGNYGYTF,TGTGCCAGCAGTGCCGAGCCTCACGGGAACTATGGCTACACCTTC
-,TRBD1,TRBJ2-7,TRBV19,CASSGRGQGVYEQYF,TGTGCCAGTAGTGGTAGGGGACAGGGGGTCTACGAGCAGTACTTC
-,-,TRBJ2-5,TRBV4-2,CASSRKDSQGTQYF,TGTGCCAGCAGCCGGAAGGACAGCCAAGGGACCCAGTACTTC
-,-,TRBJ1-5,TRBV4-3,CASSQEVRLNQPQHF,TGCGCCAGCAGCCAAGAAGTGCGACTCAATCAGCCCCAGCATTTT
-,TRBD1,TRBJ1-1,TRBV18,CASSPLSGGIMNTEAFF,TGTGCCAGCTCACCGTTGTCAGGGGGGATAATGAACACTGAAGCTTTCTTT
-,-,TRBJ1-4,TRBV6-1,CAGGGAVGNEKLFF,TGTGCCGGTGGAGGGGCAGTTGGCAATGAAAAACTGTTTTTT
-,TRBD2,TRBJ2-5,TRBV9,CASSVGPSGSGETQYF,TGTGCCAGCAGCGTAGGGCCTAGCGGGAGCGGAGAGACCCAGTACTTC
-,-,TRBJ1-2,TRBV28,CASIREGGYTF,TGTGCCAGCATTAGAGAGGGTGGCTACACCTTC
-,-,TRBJ1-5,TRBV6-1,CASSWGGSNQPQHF,TGTGCCAGCAGTTGGGGGGGAAGCAATCAGCCCCAGCATTTT
-,-,TRBJ2-7,TRBV5-1,CASSLMGPEQYF,TGCGCCAGCAGCTTGATGGGGCCCGAGCAGTACTTC
-,TRBD2,TRBJ2-7,TRBV7-2,CASSLVGGGDFYEQYF,TGTGCCAGCAGCTTAGTGGGCGGGGGAGACTTCTACGAGCAGTACTTC
-,-,TRBJ2-5,TRBV10-1,CASSPGYQETQYF,TGCGCCAGCAGTCCCGGGTATCAAGAGACCCAGTACTTC
few,-,TRBJ2-1,TRBV25-1,CASGQSYNEQFF,TGTGCAAGCGGACAGTCCTACAATGAGCAGTTCTTC
-,-,TRBJ2-2,TRBV21-1,CASGQGSSPGLGGLNTGELFF,TGTGCCAGCGGCCAGGGGTCCTCGCCGGGACTAGGGGGCTTGAACACCGGGGAGCTGTTTTTT
-,-,TRBJ1-2,TRBV21-1,CATTPGLPKYGYTF,TGTGCCACCACCCCGGGACTGCCTAAGTATGGCTACACCTTC
-,-,TRBJ2-7,TRBV6-1,CASSETSGIGEQYF,TGTGCCAGCAGTGAAACTTCAGGGATAGGCGAGCAGTACTTC
-,-,TRBJ1-1,TRBV10-1,CASSRTAEAFF,TGCGCCAGCTCGCGTACTGCTGAAGCTTTCTTT
few,TRBD1,TRBJ2-2,TRBV29-1,CSVGTGWDTGELFF,TGCAGCGTTGGGACAGGGTGGGACACCGGGGAGCTGTTTTTT
-,TRBD1,TRBJ2-3,TRBV6-5,CASSLGQGAPDTQYF,TGTGCCAGCAGTCTCGGACAGGGGGCGCCGGATACGCAGTATTTT
-,TRBD2,TRBJ2-3,TRBV2,CASSGGAGRGDTQYF,TGTGCCAGCAGTGGGGGAGCGGGACGGGGAGATACGCAGTATTTT
few,-,TRBJ1-2,TRBV29-1,CSVDPAGQSGYTF,TGCAGCGTTGATCCGGCAGGGCAGTCTGGCTACACCTTC
-,TRBD1,TRBJ1-2,TRBV15,CATSRDRGQGLGYTF,TGTGCCACCAGCAGAGATAGGGGGCAGGGTCTCGGCTACACCTTC
-,TRBD1,TRBJ2-5,TRBV9,CASSVGGGTETQYF,TGTGCCAGCAGCGTAGGAGGGGGCACAGAGACCCAGTACTTC
-,-,TRBJ1-6,TRBV3-2,CASSHGVHF,TGTGCCAGCAGCCATGGAGTCCACTTT
-,TRBD1,TRBJ2-2,TRBV6-4,CASSASGTVPGELFF,TGTGCCAGCAGTGCCTCCGGGACAGTTCCCGGGGAGCTGTTTTTT
few,-,TRBJ1-1,TRBV15,CATSRDRGVNTEAFF,TGTGCCACCAGCAGAGATCGGGGTGTTAACACTGAAGCTTTCTTT
few,-,TRBJ2-7,TRBV6-6,CASRVSLYEQYF,TGTGCCAGCAGGGTTAGCCTTTACGAGCAGTACTTC
few,-,TRBJ2-1,TRBV5-1,CASSLEPNSYNEQFF,TGCGCCAGCAGCTTGGAGCCAAACTCCTACAATGAGCAGTTCTTC
-,-,TRBJ2-1,TRBV13,CASSVTESDSTTYNEQFF,TGTGCCAGCAGCGTGACCGAAAGCGACAGTACCACCTACAATGAGCAGTTCTTC
-,TRBD2,TRBJ2-3,TRBV13,CASSFPLAGAKPSTDTQYF,TGTGCCAGCAGCTTCCCCCTAGCGGGGGCGAAGCCTAGCACAGATACGCAGTATTTT
-,-,TRBJ2-7,TRBV7-6,CASSPETDREQYF,TGTGCCAGCAGCCCCGAGACCGACAGGGAGCAGTACTTC
-,TRBD1,TRBJ1-2,TRBV9,CASSLTGTGSTGYTF,TGTGCCAGCAGCTTAACCGGGACAGGGTCTACTGGCTACACCTTC
-,-,TRBJ2-1,TRBV9,CASSVAGTLNEQFF,TGTGCCAGCAGCGTAGCGGGGACTCTCAATGAGCAGTTCTTC
-,-,TRBJ2-1,TRBV4-3,CASSQDRRGSYNEQFF,TGCGCCAGCAGCCAAGATCGGCGGGGCTCCTACAATGAGCAGTTCTTC
-,TRBD2,TRBJ2-1,TRBV27,CASSLWGRAYNEQFF,TGTGCCAGCAGTTTATGGGGGAGGGCCTACAATGAGCAGTTCTTC
-,TRBD1,TRBJ1-2,TRBV7-3,CASSLEAQGRGQEYGYTF,TGTGCCAGCAGCTTAGAAGCCCAGGGCAGGGGGCAGGAGTATGGCTACACCTTC
-,-,TRBJ2-7,TRBV9,CASSVQGGSGEQYF,TGTGCCAGCAGCGTTCAGGGGGGATCGGGCGAGCAGTACTTC
-,-,TRBJ1-3,TRBV7-7,CASSLNSGNTIYF,TGTGCTAGCAGCCTAAACTCTGGAAACACCATATATTTT
-,TRBD1,TRBJ2-5,TRBV6-1,CASRGKGAGETQYF,TGTGCCAGCAGGGGGAAGGGGGCGGGCGAGACCCAGTACTTC
-,-,TRBJ2-7,TRBV5-1,CASSLTGSGEQYF,TGCGCCAGCAGCCTAACAGGGTCGGGCGAGCAGTACTTC
-,-,TRBJ1-2,TRBV7-9,CASSLSGGGYTF,TGTGCCAGCAGCTTATCGGGGGGTGGCTACACCTTC
-,TRBD1,TRBJ2-7,TRBV18,CASSPRQGHEQYF,TGTGCCAGCTCACCACGACAGGGACACGAGCAGTACTTC
-,TRBD1,TRBJ1-6,TRBV5-5,CASSWSPGQDNSPLHF,TGTGCCAGCAGCTGGTCCCCGGGACAGGATAATTCACCCCTCCACTTT
-,TRBD2,TRBJ2-3,TRBV4-3,CASSRTAGSTDTQYF,TGCGCCAGCAGCCGAACAGCGGGGAGCACAGATACGCAGTATTTT
-,-,TRBJ2-7,TRBV28,CASSLTGIDEQYF,TGTGCCAGCAGTCTCACAGGGATCGACGAGCAGTACTTC